The 27 T cell receptor beta chains below were found in one sample sequenced in a study of CD4 T cells in relation to SARS-CoV-2 and coronaviruses. Assay used: immunoSEQ multiplex PCR; TCRdb lists only in-frame clones, some missing. Of about 36,000 clones detected, about 80% appear once; the ten largest clones hold more than 6%. Their antigens are not known. Sequenced input: naive CD4+ T cells from PBMCs, cultured in vitro. Subset noted: naive CD4+ T cells isolated by negative enrichment. Receptors originate from an adult with COVID-19.

The V call is TRBV3-1 (or the pseudogene TRBV3-2), the J call TRBJ1-6, with D possibly TRBD1 on 5 matching bases. Germline V gives CDR1 LGHDT, CDR2 YNNKEL (reference sequence). The CDR3 consists of 17 residues. The V gene lost 4 bases and the J gene lost 0 bases, with 13 bases spanning the gap. The chain's CDR3 is CASSLGTWSSYNSPLHF. The CDR3 DNA reads TGTGCCAGCAGCCTAGGGACTTGGAGCTCCTATAATTCACCCCTCCACTTT.

CDR3 region: CASSEGLVISYNEQFF. The DNA of the CDR3 is TGTGCCAGCAGCGAAGGACTAGTCATCTCCTACAATGAGCAGTTCTTC. The chain has TRBV7-8 and TRBJ2-1, with 7 bases lining up with TRBD2. The germline V gene has CDR1 SGHVS and CDR2 FQNEAQ. This CDR3 has 16 residues. V shed 5 bases, J shed 0 bases, and the junction held 7 bases outside the gene matches.

Comments on this clone: The junction and the germline gene differ at one end; a read error may be behind it. The V and J genes are TRBV5-6 and TRBJ1-2; D might be TRBD1 (5 bases). This CDR3 is built from 12 residues. CDR1 and CDR2 (germline): SGHDT, YYEEEE. The CDR3 loop reads CASSLYRRGGSF. The DNA of the CDR3 is TGTGCCAGCAGCTTGTACCGGAGGGGTGGGTCCTTC.

The rearrangement joins TRBV25-1 to TRBJ1-2, with D possibly being TRBD1 (5 bases). V was pared by 2 bases and J by 8 bases, with 12 bases between. The V gene's germline CDR1 is MGHDK and CDR2 SYGVNS. The CDR3 contains 13 residues. The CDR3 DNA sequence: TGTGCCAGCAGTGAAGGGACCGCGTTAGGCTACACCTTC. Its protein is CASSEGTALGYTF.

This chain connects TRBV21-1 to TRBJ2-2; the D segment call TRBD1 is taken from the table without a DNA check. TRBV21-1 is classified as a pseudogene. The CDR3 has 14 amino acids. The CDR3 DNA follows: TGTGCCAGCAGCAAAGGACAGAACACCGGGGAGCTGTTTTTT. As protein: CASSKGQNTGELFF.

The chain has TRBV7-9 and TRBJ2-5; D gene ambiguous. V lost 1 base, J lost 8 bases, and 14 bases lay in between. The CDR3 covers 14 residues. CDR1 and CDR2 (germline): SEHNR, FQNEAQ (reference sequence). The CDR3 DNA reads TGTGCCAGCAGCTTAGGATTCCAATCCGCCACCCAGTACTTC. This gives the protein CASSLGFQSATQYF.

The chain recombines TRBV19 with TRBJ2-5; D not certain. Trimming cost V 5 bases and J 2 bases, with 12 bases left between them. Germline assignment: CDR1 LNHDA and CDR2 SQIVND (reference sequence). This CDR3 has 14 residues. CDR3 bases: TGTGCCAGTAGTCGGCAGGCAAGGCAAGAGACCCAGTACTTC. This codes for CASSRQARQETQYF.

The CDR3 here is CASSPRREGELFF. The CDR3 DNA sequence: TGTGCCAGCAGCCCTAGGCGTGAGGGGGAGCTGTTTTTT. The chain has TRBV3-1 (or the pseudogene TRBV3-2) and TRBJ2-2; D gene unclear. The CDR3 spans 13 residues. Trimming took off 4 bases at V and 8 bases at J, with 11 bases between the two ends. Per the germline V gene, CDR1 is LGHDT and CDR2 is YNNKEL (reference sequence).

The chain carries TRBV30 and TRBJ2-1, with D possibly being TRBD2 (5 bases). Germline V CDR1 and CDR2: GTSNPN, SVGIG (reference sequence). The V and J ends lost 0 bases and 6 bases respectively, with 18 bases between them. There are 16 residues in the CDR3. CDR3 sequence (DNA): TGTGCCTGGAGTGTACTGAGACCCGCACGGGGCAATGAGCAGTTCTTC. Its translation: CAWSVLRPARGNEQFF. Looking up the rest from reference TRBV30 and TRBJ2-1 gives the full variable domain: SQTIHQWPATLVQPVGSPLSLECTVEGTSNPNLYWYRQAAGRGLQLLFYSVGIGQISSEVPQNLSASRPQDRQFILSSKKLLLSDSGFYLCAWSVLRPARGNEQFFGPGTRLTVL.

The genes are TRBV28 and TRBJ2-4; 7 bases are a match to TRBD1. The ends lost 5 bases at V and 0 bases at J; junction bases unmatched: 16. The CDR3 length is 19 residues. The V gene's germline CDR1 is MDHEN and CDR2 SYDVKM. The CDR3 coding sequence is TGTGCCAGCAGTCCCTCCCGGACAGGAACGTCCATAGCCAAAAACATTCAGTACTTC. Protein product: CASSPSRTGTSIAKNIQYF.

The V and J genes are TRBV7-2 and TRBJ2-1; 9 nucleotides match TRBD2. The CDR3 has 15 amino acids. Germline CDR1 and CDR2: SGHTA and FQGNSA. Trimming took 1 base from V and 5 from J; bases not matched to a gene: 3. The CDR3, as DNA: TGTGCCAGCAGCTTAGGCTCTAGCGGGAACAATGAGCAGTTCTTC. Encoded protein: CASSLGSSGNNEQFF.

The CDR3 region is CASSRRIPGTNTEAFF. As DNA, the CDR3 is TGTGCCAGCAGCCGAAGGATACCAGGGACGAACACTGAAGCTTTCTTT. The V call is TRBV7-9, the J call TRBJ1-1; TRBD1 is a possible D gene (5 bases). V was trimmed by 5 bases and J by 1 base, leaving 17 bases between them. The CDR3 loop spans 16 amino acids. Germline V gives CDR1 SEHNR, CDR2 FQNEAQ (reference sequence).

The chain recombines TRBV5-6 with TRBJ1-5, with a possible D match to TRBD1 (6 bases). CDR1 SGHDT and CDR2 YYEEEE come from the germline V gene. Trimming shortened V by 3 bases and J by 6 bases, and 16 bases separated the two germline ends. The CDR3 sequence is 15 residues long. The CDR3 DNA follows: TGTGCCAGCAGCTATGGTACAGGGTTATCTCAGCCCCAGCATTTT. This gives the protein CASSYGTGLSQPQHF.

The chain is built from TRBV3-1 (or the pseudogene TRBV3-2) and TRBJ2-5, with TRBD2 matching 7 bases. There are 14 residues in the CDR3. V lost 4 bases and J lost 2; bases outside the gene matches: 4. Germline lookup yields CDR1 LGHDT and CDR2 YNNKEL (reference sequence). Here the CDR3 DNA reads TGTGCCAGCAGCCGAGCGGGAAGGCAAGAGACCCAGTACTTC. Translated: CASSRAGRQETQYF.

The chain combines TRBV6-1 with TRBJ2-1; D is ambiguous. CDR1 and CDR2 from the germline V gene are MNHNS and SASEGT. V lost 6 bases, J lost 2 bases, and 14 bases lay in between. The CDR3 runs 15 residues. The CDR3 sequence: CASSRVGVAYNEQFF. In DNA, the CDR3 is TGTGCCAGCAGCCGCGTAGGAGTCGCCTACAATGAGCAGTTCTTC.

The rearrangement joins TRBV6-2 or TRBV6-3 to TRBJ2-3; D is perhaps TRBD1 (6 bases). This CDR3 is built from 15 residues. The ends were cut back, 0 bases at V and 2 bases at J, with 9 bases in the middle. From germline, CDR1 is MNHEY and CDR2 SVGEGT. The CDR3: CASSYSPGDTDTQYF. The CDR3 DNA follows: TGTGCCAGCAGTTACTCCCCAGGGGACACAGATACGCAGTATTTT.

The rearrangement links TRBV30 to TRBJ2-2; TRBD1 matches at 8 bases. In germline, CDR1 is GTSNPN, CDR2 SVGIG (reference sequence). The J segment lost 5 bases and the V segment lost 4 bases, leaving 6 bases of the junction unmatched. This CDR3 has 14 residues. The CDR3 nucleotides are TGTGCCTGGATTTGGACAGGGAGGACCGGGGAGCTGTTTTTT. Encoded protein: CAWIWTGRTGELFF.

This clone occurred once. V is TRBV7-8 and J is TRBJ2-5; TRBD1 aligns across 9 bases. V gave up 4 bases and J gave up 0 bases; unmatched junction bases: 3. The CDR3 loop spans 15 amino acids. Germline V gene sequence: CDR1 SGHVS, CDR2 FQNEAQ. DNA of the CDR3: TGTGCCAGCAGCTGGGGACAGGGCTACCAAGAGACCCAGTACTTC. Amino acids: CASSWGQGYQETQYF.

The chain couples TRBV20-1 to TRBJ2-5; 8 nucleotides align to TRBD2. The junction had 13 bases not matched to a gene; V was cut back by 3 bases and J by 7 bases. The CDR3 is 15 amino acids. Per germline, CDR1 DFQATT and CDR2 SNEGSKA (reference sequence). The CDR3: CSASASGSRMGTQYF. CDR3 DNA sequence: TGCAGTGCTAGTGCAAGCGGGAGCCGGATGGGGACCCAGTACTTC.

The rearrangement links TRBV3-1 (or the pseudogene TRBV3-2) to TRBJ1-4; tentative D call: TRBD1 (5 bases). Germline lookup yields CDR1 LGHDT and CDR2 YNNKEL (reference sequence). V was trimmed by 5 bases and J by 6 bases, leaving 16 bases between them. The CDR3 contains 15 residues. The CDR3 sequence: CASSNLKGLDEKLFF. The CDR3 nucleotides read TGTGCCAGCAGCAACCTGAAGGGGTTGGATGAAAAACTGTTTTTT.

The V call is TRBV30, the J call TRBJ1-1, with a possible D match to TRBD1 (5 bases). Looked up from germline, CDR1 is GTSNPN and CDR2 is SVGIG (reference sequence). The V end lost 1 base, the J end lost 0 bases, and 12 bases lay between the germline ends. The CDR3 contains 15 residues. CDR3 loop: CAWSGSGTMNTEAFF. DNA of the CDR3: TGTGCCTGGAGTGGATCAGGGACCATGAACACTGAAGCTTTCTTT.

The rearrangement uses TRBV5-1 and TRBJ2-2; no reliable D call. The CDR3 spans 15 residues. V lost 0 bases to trimming and J lost 0 bases, with 6 bases between them. Germline CDR1 SGHRS, CDR2 YFSETQ. The CDR3 sequence: CASSLVGTNTGELFF. CDR3 bases: TGCGCCAGCAGCTTGGTGGGCACGAACACCGGGGAGCTGTTTTTT.

This chain joins TRBV27 and TRBJ2-1; no clear D gene. This CDR3 is 14 amino acids long. Trimming pared 5 bases from V and 9 bases from J, leaving 17 bases between. Looked up from germline, CDR1 is MNHEY and CDR2 is SMNVEV (reference sequence). The CDR3 region has the DNA TGTGCCAGCAGTCGTCCGGCGCCTTTGTTTGAGCAGTTCTTC. Translation: CASSRPAPLFEQFF.

V and J are TRBV5-4 and TRBJ2-1; 9 bases fit TRBD2. This CDR3 has 14 amino acids. Germline CDR1 is SGHNT and CDR2 is YYREEE (reference sequence). V gave up 2 bases and J gave up 6 bases; unmatched junction bases: 3. CDR3 sequence reads: CASSFSGSSNEQFF. CDR3 DNA sequence: TGTGCCAGCAGCTTTAGCGGGAGTTCCAATGAGCAGTTCTTC.

The CDR3 is CASRGISSGNTIYF. The CDR3 DNA sequence: TGTGCCAGCAGAGGAATAAGCTCTGGAAACACCATATATTTT. This chain uses TRBV6-5 with TRBJ1-3; no reliable D call. CDR1 and CDR2 from the germline V gene are MNHEY and SVGAGI. The V gene lost 6 bases and the J gene lost 0 bases, with 9 bases spanning the gap. CDR3 length: 14 residues.

This chain connects TRBV5-1 to TRBJ2-5, with TRBD2 identical over 8 bases. Germline V gene sequence: CDR1 SGHRS, CDR2 YFSETQ. V was pared by 4 bases and J by 5 bases, with 10 bases of the junction left unmatched. The CDR3 runs to 15 residues. The CDR3: CASSVSPSGSETQYF. The CDR3 coding sequence is TGCGCCAGCAGCGTATCCCCCAGCGGGAGTGAGACCCAGTACTTC.

The V gene is TRBV15, the J gene TRBJ2-3; D is unclear. Germline V gene lookup returns CDR1 LNHNV and CDR2 YYDKDF (reference sequence). V was clipped by 1 base and J by 0 bases, with 11 bases between them. CDR3 length: 16 amino acids. CDR3 region: CATSRVRVTSTDTQYF. The CDR3, as DNA: TGTGCCACCAGCAGAGTCCGGGTCACTAGCACAGATACGCAGTATTTT.